This T cell receptor beta chain was captured in a study of identical twins. This clonotype was seen repeatedly, ten times or more. CDR1 and CDR2 from the germline V gene are SEHNR and FQNEAQ (reference sequence). This CDR3 has 16 residues. The V end lost 1 base, the J end lost 5 bases, and 14 bases lay between the germline ends. TCRdb re-derived calls from the 5' RACE reads in MiXCR, one entry per CDR3 protein. The sample contains 350,000 to 600,000 distinct CDR3 sequences, 12% to 15% of which appear only once. These data were also filed under a second study, of yellow fever vaccine responses in identical twins.

The clonotype originates from a woman younger than 35 in good health. The rearrangement uses TRBV7-9 and TRBJ2-2, with a weak D call TRBD1 (6 bases). Input material: CD4+ T cells sorted from blood. CDR3 loop: CASSLGFTGRTGELFF. The CDR3 nucleotides are TGTGCCAGCAGCTTAGGTTTCACAGGGCGGACCGGGGAGCTGTTTTTT.